The rows below give T cell receptor beta chains drawn from one sample of a study of blood T cell repertoires in COVID-19. Profiled with immunoSEQ multiplex PCR; TCRdb holds only in-frame clones, not every one. The sample holds more than 300,000 clones, just over 90% seen once. Sequencing was done on a sample of PBMCs or T cells enriched from blood (not recorded which). Source of these receptors: a woman aged 40-49 years who had been exposed to COVID-19. CDR3s include the opening cysteine and the closing phenylalanine or tryptophan. The D gene is left open where the match is weak. Some rows mark clone size as missing; the rest say once, few, many or name a class of expanded clone.

j_call clone_size v_call d_call cdr3_length cdr3_nt cdr3_aa
TRBJ2-1 once TRBV24-1 TRBD1 16 TGTGCCACCAGTGATTTGGGGACAGGGTCCTACAATGAGCAGTTCTTC CATSDLGTGSYNEQFF
TRBJ1-2 NA TRBV20-1 TRBD1 13 TGCAGTGCTAGTACGGGACAGACAAGTGGCTACACCTTC CSASTGQTSGYTF
TRBJ2-4 NA TRBV30 NA 16 TGTGCCTGGAGCAAAGGGAGGATAGACGCCAAAAACATTCAGTACTTC CAWSKGRIDAKNIQYF
TRBJ1-5 NA TRBV19 TRBD1 17 TGTGCCAGTAGTATCGGGACAGGGGGCTGGGAAATTCAGCCCCAGCATTTT CASSIGTGGWEIQPQHF
TRBJ2-5 NA TRBV9 TRBD2 16 TGTGCCAGCAGCGTAGGGCTAGCGGGGGGGCCAGAGACCCAGTACTTC CASSVGLAGGPETQYF
TRBJ1-1 NA TRBV12-3/TRBV12-4 NA 13 TGTGCCAGCAGTTTTACAGGGAGAACTGAAGCTTTCTTT CASSFTGRTEAFF
TRBJ2-5 NA TRBV18 TRBD2 16 TGTGCCAGCTGCGCGACTAGCGGAATCGCGGGAGAGACCCAGTACTTC CASCATSGIAGETQYF
TRBJ2-1 NA TRBV11-2 TRBD2 16 TGTGCCAGCAGCCCACGCCGTAGCGGGGGGGCCTATGAGCAGTTCTTC CASSPRRSGGAYEQFF
TRBJ1-2 NA TRBV18 NA 14 TGTGCCAGCTCACCACCAGGAGGGAACTATGGCTACACCTTC CASSPPGGNYGYTF
TRBJ2-1 NA TRBV19 NA 15 TGTGCCAGTAGTATAGACAGGGGTCCCTACAATGAGCAGTTCTTC CASSIDRGPYNEQFF
TRBJ2-1 NA TRBV7-3 NA 13 TGTGCCAGCAGCTCAAGACATTGGGATGAGCAGTTCTTC CASSSRHWDEQFF
TRBJ1-2 once TRBV2 NA 13 TGTGCCAGCAGAGACGACAGCTTCTATGGCTACACCTTC CASRDDSFYGYTF
TRBJ2-1 once TRBV19 NA 16 TGTGCCAGTATCCCACGGGGGGCGGGAAGTTTTAGTGAGCAGTTCTTC CASIPRGAGSFSEQFF
TRBJ1-1 NA TRBV5-1 TRBD1 14 TGCGCCAGCAGCGTCGGACAGGGGAACACTGAAGCTTTCTTT CASSVGQGNTEAFF
TRBJ1-2 NA TRBV5-1 TRBD1 15 TGCGCCAGCAGCCAACAGGGGATGAGTAACTATGGCTACACCTTC CASSQQGMSNYGYTF
TRBJ1-6 few TRBV5-6 TRBD1 14 TGTGCCAGCAGCTTATCCGGGACAGGGTTTTCCCTCCACTTT CASSLSGTGFSLHF